The clone carrying this TCR beta chain was observed a few times. Using its own MiXCR run on the 5' RACE reads, TCRdb lists one record per CDR3 protein. The sample has about 85,000 distinct CDR3 sequences; 10% to 15% are singletons. The sample belongs to a study of T cells after yellow fever vaccination. This CDR3 has 15 amino acids. With 5 bases clipped from V and 10 bases from J, the junction kept 12 bases outside the gene matches. Overall study findings and caveats: Post-booster samples contained most primary-vaccination clones (approximately 96% CD4, 88% CD8).

The TCR originated in a man aged 18 to 30 who received the YFV17D yellow fever vaccine. Sequencing was performed on CD8+ T cells not binding an NS4B(214-222) dextramer, sorted from PBMCs, taken about 21 days after the first yellow fever vaccination. The V call is TRBV12-3 or TRBV12-4, the J call TRBJ2-1; 9 bases agree with TRBD1. Here the CDR3 reads CASSPPGTGFYEQFF. DNA of the CDR3: TGTGCCAGCAGTCCGCCCGGGACAGGGTTCTACGAGCAGTTCTTC.